The 27 T cell receptor beta chains below come from one sample, sequenced in a study of cytomegalovirus exposure and HLA in healthy donors. A multiplex PCR was run with 60 Vbeta primers and 13 Jbeta primers. The data were produced by immunoSEQ multiplex PCR, yet TCRdb's version contains in-frame clones alone and is incomplete. Of approximately 140,000 clones listed, around 80% are singletons. Sequencing used PBMCs. The origin of the receptors is a woman between 18 and 29 years old in good health and CMV-seronegative.

The chain employs TRBV7-6 and TRBJ2-3; 8 bases fit TRBD2. Germline V gene data show CDR1 as SGHVS and CDR2 as FNYEAQ. The CDR3 length is 14 residues. J gave up 4 bases and V 5 bases, and 5 bases lay outside the gene matches. This CDR3 reads CASSPRTSPDTQYF. The CDR3 nucleotides are TGTGCCAGCAGCCCCAGGACTAGCCCAGATACGCAGTATTTT.

V is TRBV4-1 and J is TRBJ1-2; 9 nucleotides match TRBD1. Germline V gene lookup returns CDR1 MGHRA and CDR2 YSYEKL. The CDR3 length is 16 residues. V gave up 0 bases and J gave up 5 bases; unmatched junction bases: 7. CDR3 sequence (DNA): TGCGCCAGCAGCCAAGATCCGGGACAGGGTCGGTATGGCTACACCTTC. Protein product: CASSQDPGQGRYGYTF.

J is TRBJ2-3 and V is TRBV19; the D gene is possibly TRBD2 (6 bases). Germline loops: CDR1 LNHDA, CDR2 SQIVND (reference sequence). The CDR3 covers 13 residues. The V end lost 5 bases, the J end lost 2 bases, and 8 bases lay between the germline ends. The CDR3 loop reads CASSGRTTDTQYF. In DNA form, the CDR3 reads TGTGCCAGTAGTGGGAGGACCACAGATACGCAGTATTTT.

This chain connects TRBV30 to TRBJ1-1; a possible D gene is TRBD1 (6 bases). Between the trimmed V and J ends, which lost 3 bases and 0 bases, there was a span of 14 bases. The germline CDR1 and CDR2 sequences are GTSNPN and SVGIG (reference sequence). The CDR3 sequence is 15 residues long. The DNA for the CDR3 is TGTGCCTGGAGCCCCCAGACAGGCTTGAACACTGAAGCTTTCTTT. Its translation is CAWSPQTGLNTEAFF.

The chain joins TRBV7-9 to TRBJ2-1; a weak D match, TRBD2 (6 bases). CDR3 length equals 15 residues. V was clipped by 4 bases and J by 4 bases, with 14 bases between them. The germline gives CDR1 SEHNR, CDR2 FQNEAQ (reference sequence). Here the CDR3 reads CASSSPGLFYNEQFF. Here the CDR3 DNA reads TGTGCCAGCAGCTCACCGGGACTCTTTTACAATGAGCAGTTCTTC.

Comments on this clone: Other nucleotide sequences from this sample produce the same CDR3. The V call is TRBV7-2, the J call TRBJ2-1, with 14 bases identical to TRBD2. The J segment lost 6 bases and the V segment lost 5 bases, leaving 3 bases of the junction unmatched. The CDR3 sequence is 15 residues long. Germline V gene data show CDR1 as SGHTA and CDR2 as FQGNSA. CDR3: CASSQGLAGVNEQFF. The CDR3 DNA sequence: TGTGCCAGCAGCCAGGGACTAGCGGGAGTCAATGAGCAGTTCTTC. The full variable domain, with the rest looked up from reference TRBV7-2 and TRBJ2-1, is GAGVSQSPSNKVTEKGKDVELRCDPISGHTALYWYRQSLGQGLEFLIYFQGNSAPDKSGLPSDRFSAERTGGSVSTLTIQRTQQEDSAVYLCASSQGLAGVNEQFFGPGTRLTVL.

This chain uses TRBV12-5 with TRBJ2-2; possible D gene TRBD1, 5 bases. The CDR3 extends over 13 amino acids. Germline-derived CDR1 and CDR2 are LGHNT and FRNRAP. Between the trimmed V and J ends, which lost 2 bases and 4 bases, there was a span of 5 bases. As DNA, the CDR3 is TGTGCTAGTGGTTTGACAGGCACCGGGGAGCTGTTTTTT. Translating it yields CASGLTGTGELFF.

The V call is TRBV6-5, the J call TRBJ1-2; TRBD1 is a possible D gene (6 bases). The germline V and J ends were trimmed by 7 bases and 0 bases, with 15 bases remaining between them. Per germline, CDR1 MNHEY and CDR2 SVGAGI. This CDR3 is built from 15 residues. The CDR3 is CASNPGGGSNYGYTF. CDR3 nucleotide sequence: TGTGCCAGCAACCCGGGGGGCGGTTCTAACTATGGCTACACCTTC.

The chain combines TRBV7-9 with TRBJ2-1, with D perhaps matching TRBD1 (6 bases). CDR3 length: 17 residues. V lost 3 bases and J 2 bases, leaving 17 bases between the germline ends. The germline V gene has CDR1 SEHNR and CDR2 FQNEAQ (reference sequence). CDR3 protein: CASSLFPGRGTYNEQFF. Here the CDR3 DNA reads TGTGCCAGCAGCTTGTTCCCCGGCAGGGGCACCTACAATGAGCAGTTCTTC. The full variable domain, rest sourced from reference TRBV7-9 and TRBJ2-1, is DTGVSQNPRHKITKRGQNVTFRCDPISEHNRLYWYRQTLGQGPEFLTYFQNEAQLEKSRLLSDRFSAERPKGSFSTLEIQRTEQGDSAMYLCASSLFPGRGTYNEQFFGPGTRLTVL.

This clone has a count of ten or more. The J gene is TRBJ1-2, the V gene TRBV6-5; tentative D call: TRBD1 (5 bases). This CDR3 is 13 amino acids long. V was clipped by 5 bases and J by 5 bases, with 12 bases between them. The germline CDR1 and CDR2 sequences are MNHEY and SVGAGI. As DNA, the CDR3 is TGTGCCAGCAGTCAGGGCGCGTGGTATGGCTACACCTTC. This encodes CASSQGAWYGYTF.

V is TRBV5-1 and J is TRBJ1-2; a possible D gene is TRBD1 (6 bases). Trimming stripped 3 bases from V and 9 bases from J, with 9 bases between. The germline gives CDR1 SGHRS, CDR2 YFSETQ. CDR3 size: 11 residues. The CDR3 nucleotides read TGCGCCAGCAGCTCAGGGGAAAGCTACACCTTC. It encodes CASSSGESYTF.

This clone turned up a few times. The chain carries TRBV7-6 and TRBJ1-1; D gene uncertain. The CDR3 runs to 17 residues. Germline values: CDR1 SGHVS, CDR2 FNYEAQ. V gave up 0 bases and J gave up 0 bases, with 14 bases separating them. The CDR3 DNA is TGTGCCAGCAGCTTAGCGCTGGGAGTCACCTTGAACACTGAAGCTTTCTTT. This translates into CASSLALGVTLNTEAFF.

The CDR3 loop reads CSVDRGDYGYTF. CDR3 nucleotides: TGCAGCGTGGACAGGGGAGACTATGGCTACACCTTC. The V and J genes are TRBV29-1 and TRBJ1-2; TRBD1 matches at 9 bases. Germline V gives CDR1 SQVTM, CDR2 ANQGSEA. The junction had 2 bases not matched to a gene; V was cut back by 6 bases and J by 3 bases. The CDR3 is made up of 12 amino acids. The whole variable domain, remainder taken from reference TRBV29-1 and TRBJ1-2, is SAVISQKPSRDICQRGTSLTIQCQVDSQVTMMFWYRQQPGQSLTLIATANQGSEATYESGFVIDKFPISRPNLTFSTLTVSNMSPEDSSIYLCSVDRGDYGYTFGSGTRLTVV.

This chain links TRBV12-5 with TRBJ1-1, with 7 bases lining up with TRBD1. Germline V CDR1 and CDR2: LGHNT, FRNRAP. Germline trimming cut 8 bases from V and 0 bases from J; bases unmatched to any gene: 12. This CDR3 spans 16 amino acids. As DNA, the CDR3 is TGTGCTAGTAGCTCCCCACCTCAGGGGGTGAACACTGAAGCTTTCTTT. Protein sequence: CASSSPPQGVNTEAFF.

The sample holds a few counts of this clone. The chain joins TRBV30 to TRBJ1-1, with D perhaps TRBD1 (6 bases). There are 15 residues in the CDR3. From germline, CDR1 is GTSNPN and CDR2 SVGIG (reference sequence). V dropped 2 bases and J dropped 2 bases, with 15 bases sitting between them. The CDR3 region has the DNA TGTGCCTGGAGTTCCTTCCAGGGGAAAAACACTGAAGCTTTCTTT. Protein product: CAWSSFQGKNTEAFF. Full variable domain (remainder filled in from reference TRBV30 and TRBJ1-1): SQTIHQWPATLVQPVGSPLSLECTVEGTSNPNLYWYRQAAGRGLQLLFYSVGIGQISSEVPQNLSASRPQDRQFILSSKKLLLSDSGFYLCAWSSFQGKNTEAFFGQGTRLTVV.

V is TRBV2 and J is TRBJ1-1; TRBD1 matches at 8 bases. The CDR3 is 12 residues long. Per the germline V gene, CDR1 is SNHLY and CDR2 is FYNNEI. Trimming removed 6 bases from V and 8 bases from J; junction bases left unmatched: 5. The CDR3 loop reads CASSGDRSEAFF. The CDR3 DNA sequence: TGTGCCAGCAGCGGGGACAGGTCCGAAGCTTTCTTT.

The chain links TRBV29-1 to TRBJ2-7; unclear D gene. The V gene lost 7 bases and the J gene lost 1 base, with 8 bases spanning the gap. Germline loops: CDR1 SQVTM, CDR2 ANQGSEA. The CDR3 runs to 11 residues. CDR3 sequence reads: CSADTSYEQYF. CDR3 DNA: TGCAGCGCAGACACTTCCTACGAGCAGTACTTC.

The chain employs TRBV19 and TRBJ2-2; D is unresolved. V was trimmed by 6 bases and J by 4 bases, leaving 12 bases between them. This CDR3 is built from 14 residues. The germline gives CDR1 LNHDA, CDR2 SQIVND (reference sequence). The CDR3 nucleotides are TGTGCCAGTAGCGAACTCCCGCCCACCGGGGAGCTGTTTTTT. Its protein is CASSELPPTGELFF. Based on the CDR3 plus reference TRBV19 and TRBJ2-2, the full variable domain is DGGITQSPKYLFRKEGQNVTLSCEQNLNHDAMYWYRQDPGQGLRLIYYSQIVNDFQKGDIAEGYSVSREKKESFPLTVTSAQKNPTAFYLCASSELPPTGELFFGEGSRLTVL.

The rearrangement uses TRBV6-1 and TRBJ2-1, with 11 bases aligning to TRBD2. Germline loops: CDR1 MNHNS, CDR2 SASEGT. Trimming cost V 0 bases and J 10 bases; bases outside gene matches: 14. CDR3 length equals 18 residues. The CDR3 nucleotides are TGTGCCAGCAGTGAAGCCTCCCGTTTAGCGGGAGGGCCCAGCGAGCAGTTCTTC. Protein product: CASSEASRLAGGPSEQFF.

In this sample, this clone turned up a few times. The chain recombines TRBV11-2 with TRBJ1-1; TRBD1 is a possible D gene (6 bases). The CDR3 loop spans 14 amino acids. CDR1 SGHAT and CDR2 FQNNGV come from the germline V gene. Between the trimmed V and J ends, which lost 2 bases and 6 bases, there was a span of 13 bases. CDR3 loop: CASSLFTDRPEAFF. For the CDR3, the DNA is TGTGCCAGCAGCTTATTCACCGACAGGCCTGAAGCTTTCTTT.

The V gene is TRBV7-6, the J gene TRBJ1-4; D gene unclear. The CDR3 has 13 amino acids. The germline V gene encodes CDR1 SGHVS and CDR2 FNYEAQ. Trimming pared 8 bases from V and 5 bases from J, leaving 12 bases between. The CDR3 sequence: CASASTENEKLFF. DNA for the CDR3: TGTGCCAGCGCTAGTACCGAGAATGAAAAACTGTTTTTT.

The V gene is TRBV4-1, the J gene TRBJ2-4, with 9 bases identical to TRBD2. Germline-derived CDR1 and CDR2 are MGHRA and YSYEKL. J lost 5 bases, V lost 1 base, and 9 bases had no gene match. CDR3 length: 17 amino acids. The CDR3 spells CASSQAPGEREENIQYF. Written as DNA, the CDR3 is TGCGCCAGCAGCCAAGCCCCCGGAGAGCGGGAGGAAAACATTCAGTACTTC.

The chain links TRBV5-1 to TRBJ2-3; perhaps TRBD2 as D (6 bases). Germline V gene data show CDR1 as SGHRS and CDR2 as YFSETQ. Trimming removed 4 bases from V and 2 bases from J, with 20 bases in between. This CDR3 is built from 17 residues. The CDR3 spells CASSLASGGEITDTQYF. CDR3 bases: TGCGCCAGCAGCCTGGCGTCGGGCGGGGAAATCACAGATACGCAGTATTTT.

CDR3: CASSLDFSAGGPGELFF. The DNA for the CDR3 is TGCGCCAGCAGCTTGGACTTTTCGGCGGGGGGCCCCGGGGAGCTGTTTTTT. This rearrangement joins TRBV5-1 to TRBJ2-2, with 8 bases lining up with TRBD2. V shed 0 bases and J 6 bases; nucleotides not matched to a gene: 10. Germline lookup yields CDR1 SGHRS and CDR2 YFSETQ. This CDR3 is 17 amino acids long.

The V gene is TRBV5-1, the J gene TRBJ2-3, with 11 bases fitting TRBD2. CDR1 is SGHRS and CDR2 is YFSETQ in the germline V gene. This CDR3 region has 15 residues. V was clipped by 2 bases and J by 6 bases; unmatched bases: 5. The CDR3 bases are TGCGCCAGCAGCTTTAGCGGGAGGGCCAAGGATACGCAGTATTTT. This encodes CASSFSGRAKDTQYF.

The genes are TRBV30 and TRBJ2-6; no clear D gene. Trimming removed 1 base at V and 4 bases at J, with 17 bases between. CDR1 and CDR2 (germline): GTSNPN, SVGIG (reference sequence). The CDR3 loop spans 17 amino acids. The CDR3 DNA reads TGTGCCTGGAGTGGAAACACCAATTCAGAAGGGGCCAACGTCCTGACTTTC. Its translation: CAWSGNTNSEGANVLTF. The whole variable domain, filled in from reference TRBV30 and TRBJ2-6, reads SQTIHQWPATLVQPVGSPLSLECTVEGTSNPNLYWYRQAAGRGLQLLFYSVGIGQISSEVPQNLSASRPQDRQFILSSKKLLLSDSGFYLCAWSGNTNSEGANVLTFGAGSRLTVL.

This chain links TRBV29-1 with TRBJ2-4; 12 bases are shared with TRBD1. The junction had 6 bases not matched to a gene; V was cut back by 6 bases and J by 6 bases. Per the germline V gene, CDR1 is SQVTM and CDR2 is ANQGSEA. The CDR3 loop spans 14 amino acids. CDR3 nucleotide sequence: TGCAGCGTAAGGGACAGGGGGCAGGGAAACATTCAGTACTTC. It translates to CSVRDRGQGNIQYF.